These 21 T cell receptor beta chains originate from one sample sequenced in a study of blood T cell repertoires in COVID-19. TCRdb keeps only in-frame clones here, not all; method: immunoSEQ multiplex PCR. The data contain hundreds of thousands of clones, around 89% of them seen just once; the ten biggest clones take up about 4.2%. Sequenced material: peripheral blood. Receptors were obtained from a middle-aged man with acute or convalescent COVID-19.

The chain uses TRBV7-3 and TRBJ2-1; D is possibly TRBD2 (5 bases). The CDR3 length is 13 residues. The germline V gene has CDR1 SGHTA and CDR2 FQGTGA. The V end lost 6 bases, the J end lost 5 bases, and 11 bases lay between the germline ends. CDR3 protein: CASSAPGDNEQFF. The CDR3 DNA is TGTGCCAGCAGTGCTCCCGGGGACAATGAGCAGTTCTTC.

The chain carries TRBV6-5 and TRBJ1-6; TRBD1 agrees at 8 bases. With 2 bases clipped from V and 8 bases from J, the junction kept 2 bases outside the gene matches. The germline CDR1 and CDR2 sequences are MNHEY and SVGAGI. This CDR3 is built from 14 residues. CDR3 nucleotide sequence: TGTGCCAGCAGTTACCAGGGGGCAGATTCACCCCTCCACTTT. This gives the protein CASSYQGADSPLHF.

The rearrangement uses TRBV5-1 and TRBJ1-2; weak D call: TRBD1 (6 bases). The V and J ends lost 5 bases and 3 bases respectively, with 14 bases between them. CDR3 length: 14 amino acids. Germline values: CDR1 SGHRS, CDR2 YFSETQ. The CDR3 bases are TGCGCCAGCAGATCGGACCCAGGGGACTATGGCTACACCTTC. Translating gives CASRSDPGDYGYTF.

The rearrangement uses TRBV29-1 and TRBJ1-2; the D is unclear. V was trimmed by 7 bases and J by 5 bases, leaving 11 bases between them. The CDR3 extends over 11 amino acids. The V gene's germline CDR1 is SQVTM and CDR2 ANQGSEA. CDR3 coding DNA: TGCAGCGGAGGAGGGAATTATGGCTACACCTTC. Translated: CSGGGNYGYTF.

This chain connects TRBV3-1 (or the pseudogene TRBV3-2) to TRBJ2-6, with no clear D. Trimming cost V 0 bases and J 2 bases, with 8 bases left between them. The CDR3 runs 16 residues. From germline, CDR1 is LGHDT and CDR2 YNNKEL (reference sequence). The chain's CDR3 is CASSQEPVPGANVLTF. The CDR3 DNA reads as TGTGCCAGCAGCCAAGAGCCAGTCCCTGGGGCCAACGTCCTGACTTTC.

The J gene is TRBJ1-6, the V gene TRBV12-5; D gene unclear. The CDR3 is 15 amino acids. Trimming pared 6 bases from V and 6 bases from J, leaving 15 bases between. Germline V gene data show CDR1 as LGHNT and CDR2 as FRNRAP. CDR3 in amino acids: CASGGEWQTNSPLHF. CDR3 bases: TGTGCTAGTGGCGGGGAGTGGCAGACTAATTCACCCCTCCACTTT.

This clone was counted only a few times. The rearrangement joins TRBV5-4 to TRBJ2-2, with TRBD1 matching over 9 bases. With 4 bases clipped from V and 5 bases from J, the junction kept 6 bases outside the gene matches. The CDR3 has 15 residues. From germline, CDR1 is SGHNT and CDR2 YYREEE (reference sequence). The CDR3 sequence: CASSDQGTGTGELFF. The CDR3 DNA is TGTGCCAGCAGCGATCAAGGGACAGGGACCGGGGAGCTGTTTTTT.

This rearrangement joins TRBV5-4 to TRBJ1-1, with D maybe TRBD1 (5 bases). In germline, CDR1 is SGHNT, CDR2 YYREEE (reference sequence). With 2 bases removed from V and 3 bases from J, the gap between germline ends came to 14 bases. This CDR3 region has 15 residues. CDR3 in amino acids: CASSFGAQGDTEAFF. As DNA, the CDR3 is TGTGCCAGCAGCTTTGGCGCCCAGGGCGACACTGAAGCTTTCTTT.

V usage is TRBV5-4 and J usage is TRBJ2-7, with D perhaps TRBD1 (6 bases). The ends were cut back, 3 bases at V and 6 bases at J, with 16 bases in the middle. Germline CDR1 reads SGHNT; CDR2 reads YYREEE (reference sequence). CDR3 size: 14 residues. The CDR3: CASSSTGYRGEQYF. The CDR3, as DNA: TGTGCCAGCAGCTCGACAGGTTATAGGGGCGAGCAGTACTTC.

The rearrangement links TRBV7-2 to TRBJ2-7, with D possibly TRBD1 on 5 matching bases. Per germline, CDR1 SGHTA and CDR2 FQGNSA. Trimming removed 1 base at V and 6 bases at J, with 10 bases between. The CDR3 sequence is 13 residues long. CDR3: CASSLGQMGEQYF. The CDR3 nucleotides are TGTGCCAGCAGCTTAGGACAGATGGGCGAGCAGTACTTC.

This clone was picked up one time. This sequence joins TRBV11-2 and TRBJ2-1; D unresolved. In germline, CDR1 is SGHAT, CDR2 FQNNGV. Trimming pared 6 bases from V and 0 bases from J, leaving 9 bases between. This CDR3 region has 14 residues. CDR3 nucleotide sequence: TGTGCCAGCAGTTCAGTGTTCTCCTACAATGAGCAGTTCTTC. Amino acid sequence: CASSSVFSYNEQFF.

J is TRBJ1-1 and V is TRBV27, with D perhaps matching TRBD1 (5 bases). CDR3 length: 14 residues. CDR1 and CDR2 from the germline V gene are MNHEY and SMNVEV (reference sequence). V was cut by 3 bases and J by 0 bases, with 8 bases left in between. The CDR3, as DNA: TGTGCCAGCAGTTTCGGGGGTCTGAACACTGAAGCTTTCTTT. Its protein product is CASSFGGLNTEAFF.

This chain links TRBV6-6 with TRBJ2-7; D is possibly TRBD2 (6 bases). V was shortened by 5 bases and J by 3 bases, with 14 bases between the two germline ends. The CDR3 is 14 residues long. Per germline, CDR1 MNHNY and CDR2 SVGAGI (reference sequence). Here the CDR3 reads CASSPKGLYYEQYF. The CDR3 DNA reads as TGTGCCAGCAGTCCCAAGGGACTTTACTACGAGCAGTACTTC.

The chain is built from TRBV9 and TRBJ2-7; 11 bases line up with TRBD2. Germline CDR1 reads SGDLS; CDR2 reads YYNGEE. Trimming cost V 3 bases and J 5 bases; bases outside gene matches: 7. There are 15 residues in the CDR3. The CDR3 region is CASSGSGGASHEQYF. DNA for the CDR3: TGTGCCAGCAGCGGTAGCGGGGGGGCGTCCCACGAGCAGTACTTC. The full variable domain, in which reference TRBV9 and TRBJ2-7 provide the parts outside the CDR3, is DSGVTQTPKHLITATGQRVTLRCSPRSGDLSVYWYQQSLDQGLQFLIQYYNGEERAKGNILERFSAQQFPDLHSELNLSSLELGDSALYFCASSGSGGASHEQYFGPGTRLTVT.

V and J are TRBV28 and TRBJ1-3; 10 bases match TRBD1. After removal of 8 bases from V and 5 bases from J, the junction contained 9 bases not matched to a gene. Germline loops: CDR1 MDHEN, CDR2 SYDVKM. This CDR3 contains 15 residues. This chain's CDR3 is CASETGGGFRNTIYF. CDR3 DNA: TGTGCCAGCGAGACAGGGGGCGGGTTTCGAAACACCATATATTTT.

The chain joins TRBV5-4 to TRBJ1-2; D remains ambiguous. The germline gives CDR1 SGHNT, CDR2 YYREEE (reference sequence). The CDR3 runs to 12 residues. The V end lost 0 bases, the J end lost 7 bases, and 7 bases lay between the germline ends. The CDR3 sequence: CASSLDNSGYTF. The CDR3 nucleotides read TGTGCCAGCAGCTTGGACAACAGTGGCTACACCTTC.

The chain combines TRBV7-3 with TRBJ1-2, with 10 nucleotides matching TRBD1. Germline lookup yields CDR1 SGHTA and CDR2 FQGTGA. The CDR3 runs 15 residues. The V and J ends lost 5 bases and 8 bases, in that order; junction bases with no gene match: 11. The CDR3 here is CASSPHPGTGEGYTF. In nucleotides, the CDR3 is TGTGCCAGCAGCCCCCACCCCGGGACAGGGGAGGGCTACACCTTC.

The genes are TRBV5-1 and TRBJ1-2; D call uncertain. Trimming stripped 0 bases from V and 3 bases from J, with 9 bases between. CDR1 and CDR2 (germline): SGHRS, YFSETQ. The CDR3 contains 14 residues. The CDR3 DNA follows: TGCGCCAGCAGCTTGGGGCAGGTTTACTATGGCTACACCTTC. It codes for CASSLGQVYYGYTF.

The rearrangement links TRBV6-5 to TRBJ1-5, with D tentatively TRBD1 (6 bases). V was pared by 6 bases and J by 4 bases, with 16 bases between. The germline gives CDR1 MNHEY, CDR2 SVGAGI. CDR3 length: 15 amino acids. CDR3 region: CASSLNRAQNQPQHF. DNA of the CDR3: TGTGCCAGCAGCCTGAACAGGGCCCAAAATCAGCCCCAGCATTTT.

The J gene is TRBJ1-1, the V gene TRBV23-1, with TRBD1 matching 8 bases. TRBV23-1 is an ORF; its function is uncertain. This CDR3 region has 16 residues. V was pared by 1 base and J by 1 base, with 5 bases of the junction left unmatched. For the CDR3, the DNA is TGCGCCAGCAGTCAATTTTCCAGGGGGCGGAACACTGAAGCTTTCTTT. Its translation: CASSQFSRGRNTEAFF.

The rearrangement uses TRBV29-1 and TRBJ1-1; D gene uncertain. The CDR3 totals 15 residues. Trimming shortened V by 1 base and J by 0 bases, and 12 bases separated the two germline ends. The germline V gene has CDR1 SQVTM and CDR2 ANQGSEA. Written as DNA, the CDR3 is TGCAGCGTTGAAGTTCGGCGGCAATTGAACACTGAAGCTTTCTTT. Translated: CSVEVRRQLNTEAFF. Supplemented by reference TRBV29-1 and TRBJ1-1, the full variable domain reads SAVISQKPSRDICQRGTSLTIQCQVDSQVTMMFWYRQQPGQSLTLIATANQGSEATYESGFVIDKFPISRPNLTFSTLTVSNMSPEDSSIYLCSVEVRRQLNTEAFFGQGTRLTVV.